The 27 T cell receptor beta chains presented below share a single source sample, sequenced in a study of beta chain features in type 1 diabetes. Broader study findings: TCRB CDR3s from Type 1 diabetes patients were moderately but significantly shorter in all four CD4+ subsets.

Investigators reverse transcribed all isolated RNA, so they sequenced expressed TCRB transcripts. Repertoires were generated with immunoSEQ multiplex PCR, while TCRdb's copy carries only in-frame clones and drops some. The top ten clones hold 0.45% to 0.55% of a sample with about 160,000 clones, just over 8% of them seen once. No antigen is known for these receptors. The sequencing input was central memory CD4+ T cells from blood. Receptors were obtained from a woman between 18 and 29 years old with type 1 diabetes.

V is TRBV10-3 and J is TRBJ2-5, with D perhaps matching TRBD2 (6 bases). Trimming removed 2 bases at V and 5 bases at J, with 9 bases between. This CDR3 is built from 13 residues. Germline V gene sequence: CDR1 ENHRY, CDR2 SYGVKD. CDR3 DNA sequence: TGTGCCATCAGTGAGGGGACTTGGGAGACCCAGTACTTC. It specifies CAISEGTWETQYF.

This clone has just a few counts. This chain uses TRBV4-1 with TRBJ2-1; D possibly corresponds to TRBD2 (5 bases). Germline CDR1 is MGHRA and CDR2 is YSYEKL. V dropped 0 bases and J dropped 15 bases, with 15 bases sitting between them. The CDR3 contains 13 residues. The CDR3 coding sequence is TGCGCCAGCAGCCAAGATCATGGGAGATGGTCGTTCTTC. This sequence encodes CASSQDHGRWSFF.

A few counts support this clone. CDR3 region: CASSQERGGREQYF. The DNA of the CDR3 is TGCGCCAGCAGCCAAGAACGGGGGGGACGGGAGCAGTACTTC. The chain is built from TRBV4-3 and TRBJ2-7; 8 bases map to TRBD2. Germline V gene lookup returns CDR1 LGHNA and CDR2 YSLEER. This CDR3 has 14 amino acids. Trimming removed 0 bases from V and 7 bases from J; junction bases left unmatched: 5.

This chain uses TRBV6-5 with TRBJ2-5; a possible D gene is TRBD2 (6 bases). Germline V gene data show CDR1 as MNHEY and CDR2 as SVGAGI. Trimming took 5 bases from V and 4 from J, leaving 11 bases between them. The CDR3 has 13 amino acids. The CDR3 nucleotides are TGTGCCAGCAGTCCCCCGGGACTAGAGACCCAGTACTTC. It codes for CASSPPGLETQYF.

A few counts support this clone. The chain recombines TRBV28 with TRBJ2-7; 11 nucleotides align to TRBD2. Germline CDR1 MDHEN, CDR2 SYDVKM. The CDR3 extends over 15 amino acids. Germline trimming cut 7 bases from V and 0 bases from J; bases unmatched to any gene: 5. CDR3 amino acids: CASNAGTSGSYEQYF. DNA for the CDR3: TGTGCCAGCAATGCCGGGACTAGCGGCTCCTACGAGCAGTACTTC.

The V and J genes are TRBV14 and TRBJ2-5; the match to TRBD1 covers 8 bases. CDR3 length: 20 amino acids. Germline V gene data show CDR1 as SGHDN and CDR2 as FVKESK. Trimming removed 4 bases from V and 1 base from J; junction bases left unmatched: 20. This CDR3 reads CASSRRSGQGTSRGQETQYF. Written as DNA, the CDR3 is TGTGCCAGCAGCCGAAGATCAGGACAGGGAACTTCTCGAGGCCAAGAGACCCAGTACTTC. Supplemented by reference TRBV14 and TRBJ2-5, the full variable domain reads EAGVTQFPSHSVIEKGQTVTLRCDPISGHDNLYWYRRVMGKEIKFLLHFVKESKQDESGMPNNRFLAERTGGTYSTLKVQPAELEDSGVYFCASSRRSGQGTSRGQETQYFGPGTRLLVL.

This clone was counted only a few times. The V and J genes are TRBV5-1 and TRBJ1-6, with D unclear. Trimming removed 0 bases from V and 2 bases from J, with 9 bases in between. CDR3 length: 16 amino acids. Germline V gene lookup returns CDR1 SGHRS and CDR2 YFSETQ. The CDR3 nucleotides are TGCGCCAGCAGCTTGGCAGCGGTGGCCTATAATTCACCCCTCCACTTT. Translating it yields CASSLAAVAYNSPLHF.

DNA of the CDR3: TGTGCCAGCAGCCCCGGGGCTAGCGGGAGTGAGCAGTTCTTC. It yields the protein CASSPGASGSEQFF. V and J are TRBV7-3 and TRBJ2-1, with 10 bases aligning to TRBD2. V shed 5 bases and J 9 bases; nucleotides not matched to a gene: 7. CDR3 length equals 14 residues. Germline V gene lookup returns CDR1 SGHTA and CDR2 FQGTGA.

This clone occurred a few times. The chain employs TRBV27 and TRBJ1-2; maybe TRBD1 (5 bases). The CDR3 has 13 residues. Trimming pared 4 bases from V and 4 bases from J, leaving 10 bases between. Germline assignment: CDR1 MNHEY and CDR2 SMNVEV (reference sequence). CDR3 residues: CASSYLQGYGYTF. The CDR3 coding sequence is TGTGCCAGCAGTTACCTCCAGGGCTATGGCTACACCTTC.

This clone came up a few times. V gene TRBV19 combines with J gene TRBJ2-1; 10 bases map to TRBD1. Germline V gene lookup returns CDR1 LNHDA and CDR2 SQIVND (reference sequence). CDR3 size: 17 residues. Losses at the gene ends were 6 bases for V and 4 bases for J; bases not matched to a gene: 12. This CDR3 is CASRSLGTGVGYNEQFF. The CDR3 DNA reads TGTGCCAGTAGATCACTCGGGACAGGGGTAGGGTACAATGAGCAGTTCTTC.

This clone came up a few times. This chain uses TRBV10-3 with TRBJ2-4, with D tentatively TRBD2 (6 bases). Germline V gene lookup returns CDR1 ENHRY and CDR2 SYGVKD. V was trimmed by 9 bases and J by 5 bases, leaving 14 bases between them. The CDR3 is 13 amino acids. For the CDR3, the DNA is TGTGCCATAAGGAGGGCAGACGAAAACATTCAGTACTTC. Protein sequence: CAIRRADENIQYF.

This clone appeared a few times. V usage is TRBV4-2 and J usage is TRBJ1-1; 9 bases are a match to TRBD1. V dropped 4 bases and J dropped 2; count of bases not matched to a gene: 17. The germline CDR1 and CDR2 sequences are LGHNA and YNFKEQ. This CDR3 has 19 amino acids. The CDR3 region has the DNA TGTGCCAGCAGCCGACTCCGGGACAGGGAAGGCGCAGAAAACACTGAAGCTTTCTTT. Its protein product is CASSRLRDREGAENTEAFF.

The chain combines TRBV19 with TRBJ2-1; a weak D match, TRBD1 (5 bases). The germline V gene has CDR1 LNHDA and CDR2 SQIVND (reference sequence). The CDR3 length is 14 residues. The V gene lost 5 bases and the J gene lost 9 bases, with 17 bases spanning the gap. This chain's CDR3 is CASSLGTVTGEQFF. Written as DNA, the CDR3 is TGTGCCAGTAGTCTGGGTACCGTTACAGGTGAGCAGTTCTTC.

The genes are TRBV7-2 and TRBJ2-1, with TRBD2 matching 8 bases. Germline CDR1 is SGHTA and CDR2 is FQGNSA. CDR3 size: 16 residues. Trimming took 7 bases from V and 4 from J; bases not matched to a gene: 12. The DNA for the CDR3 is TGTGCCAGCACCTCGCTTAGCGGGGCGCGATACAATGAGCAGTTCTTC. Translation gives CASTSLSGARYNEQFF.

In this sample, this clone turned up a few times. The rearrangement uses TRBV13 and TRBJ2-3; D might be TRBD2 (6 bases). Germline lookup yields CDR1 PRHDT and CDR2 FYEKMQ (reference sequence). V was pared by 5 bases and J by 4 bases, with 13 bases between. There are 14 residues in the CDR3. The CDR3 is CASSPGLSSDTQYF. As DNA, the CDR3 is TGTGCCAGCAGCCCGGGACTCTCGTCAGATACGCAGTATTTT.

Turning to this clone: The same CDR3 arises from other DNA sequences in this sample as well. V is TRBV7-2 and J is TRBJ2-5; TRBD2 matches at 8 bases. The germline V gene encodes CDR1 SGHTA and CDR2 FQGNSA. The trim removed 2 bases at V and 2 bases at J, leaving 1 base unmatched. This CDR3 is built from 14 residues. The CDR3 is CASSLQRGQETQYF. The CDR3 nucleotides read TGTGCCAGCAGCTTACAGCGGGGGCAAGAGACCCAGTACTTC. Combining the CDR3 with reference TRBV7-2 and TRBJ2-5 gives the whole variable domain GAGVSQSPSNKVTEKGKDVELRCDPISGHTALYWYRQSLGQGLEFLIYFQGNSAPDKSGLPSDRFSAERTGGSVSTLTIQRTQQEDSAVYLCASSLQRGQETQYFGPGTRLLVL.

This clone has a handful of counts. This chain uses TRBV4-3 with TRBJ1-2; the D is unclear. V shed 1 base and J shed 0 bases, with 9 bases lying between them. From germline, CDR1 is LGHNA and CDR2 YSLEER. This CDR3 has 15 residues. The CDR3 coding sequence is TGCGCCAGCAGCCAAGGCACCGGAGCTAACTATGGCTACACCTTC. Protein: CASSQGTGANYGYTF.

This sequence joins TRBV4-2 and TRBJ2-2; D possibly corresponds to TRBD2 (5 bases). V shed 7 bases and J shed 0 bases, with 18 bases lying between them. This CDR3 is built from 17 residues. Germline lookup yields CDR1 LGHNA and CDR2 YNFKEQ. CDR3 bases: TGTGCCAGCACGGCATACGGGGTAGAGGCGAACACCGGGGAGCTGTTTTTT. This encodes CASTAYGVEANTGELFF.

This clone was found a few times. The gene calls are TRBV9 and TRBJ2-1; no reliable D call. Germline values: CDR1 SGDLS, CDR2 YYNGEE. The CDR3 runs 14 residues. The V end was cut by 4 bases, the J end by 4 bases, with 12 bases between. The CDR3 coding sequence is TGTGCCAGCAGCCCCTCCGGCGGATACAATGAGCAGTTCTTC. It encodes CASSPSGGYNEQFF.

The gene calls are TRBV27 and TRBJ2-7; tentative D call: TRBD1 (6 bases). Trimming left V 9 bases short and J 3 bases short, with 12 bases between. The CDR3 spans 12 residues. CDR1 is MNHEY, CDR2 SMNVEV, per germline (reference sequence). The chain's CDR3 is CASQGQNYEQYF. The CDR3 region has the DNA TGTGCCAGTCAGGGACAAAACTACGAGCAGTACTTC.

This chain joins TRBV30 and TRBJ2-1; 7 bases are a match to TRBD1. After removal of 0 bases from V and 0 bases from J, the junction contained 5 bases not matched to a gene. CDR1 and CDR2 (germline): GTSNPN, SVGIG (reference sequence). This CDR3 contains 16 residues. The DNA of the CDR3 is TGTGCCTGGAGTGTAGACAGGGCGAGCTCCTACAATGAGCAGTTCTTC. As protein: CAWSVDRASSYNEQFF.

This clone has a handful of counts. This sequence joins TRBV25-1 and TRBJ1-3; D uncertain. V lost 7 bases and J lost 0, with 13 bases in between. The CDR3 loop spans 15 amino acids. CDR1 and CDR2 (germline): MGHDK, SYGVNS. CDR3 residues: CASTPGEDSGNTIYF. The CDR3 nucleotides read TGTGCCAGCACGCCCGGCGAGGACTCTGGAAACACCATATATTTT.

CDR3 DNA: TGCGCCAGCAGCTCGCGGACAGGGAACACTGAAGCTTTCTTT. This translates into CASSSRTGNTEAFF. The chain links TRBV5-1 to TRBJ1-1; 7 bases align to TRBD1. The germline V gene encodes CDR1 SGHRS and CDR2 YFSETQ. J lost 1 base, V lost 3 bases, and 3 bases had no gene match. The CDR3 covers 14 residues.

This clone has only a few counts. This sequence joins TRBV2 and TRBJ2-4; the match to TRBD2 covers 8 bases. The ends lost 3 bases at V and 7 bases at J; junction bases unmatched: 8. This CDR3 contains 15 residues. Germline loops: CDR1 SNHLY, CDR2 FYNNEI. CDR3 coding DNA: TGTGCCAGCAGTGAGGGACTAGAAGTTTGGAACATTCAGTACTTC. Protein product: CASSEGLEVWNIQYF.

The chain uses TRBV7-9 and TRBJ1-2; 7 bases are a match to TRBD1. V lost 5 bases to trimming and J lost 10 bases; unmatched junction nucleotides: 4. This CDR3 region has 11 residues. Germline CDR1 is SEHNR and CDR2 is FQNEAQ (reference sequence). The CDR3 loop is CASSQTGFYTF. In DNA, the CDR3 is TGTGCCAGCAGCCAGACAGGGTTCTACACCTTC.

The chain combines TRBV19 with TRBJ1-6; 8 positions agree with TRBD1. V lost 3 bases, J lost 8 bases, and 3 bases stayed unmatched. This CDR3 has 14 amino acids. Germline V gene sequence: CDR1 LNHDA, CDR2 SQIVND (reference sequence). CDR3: CASSMTGVDSPLHF. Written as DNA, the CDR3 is TGTGCCAGTAGTATGACAGGGGTGGATTCACCCCTCCACTTT.

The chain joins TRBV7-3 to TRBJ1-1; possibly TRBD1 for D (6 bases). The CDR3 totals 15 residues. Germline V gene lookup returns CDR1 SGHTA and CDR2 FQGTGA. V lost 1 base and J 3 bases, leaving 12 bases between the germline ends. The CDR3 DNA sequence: TGTGCCAGCAGCTTAATGGCAGGGGCACACACTGAAGCTTTCTTT. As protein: CASSLMAGAHTEAFF.